The 5 T cell receptor beta chains in this list originate from one sample, sequenced in a study of beta chain features in type 1 diabetes. Expressed TCRB transcripts were sequenced after all isolated RNA was converted to cDNA. Sequenced by immunoSEQ multiplex PCR; TCRdb stores in-frame clones only, minus some. The data show about 230,000 clones, with 9.6% seen just once and just under 0.035% held by the top ten. Sequenced material: naive CD4+ T cells from blood. All receptors derive from a woman aged 18-30 years in good health.

In its sample, this clone was seen a few times. The chain recombines TRBV2 with TRBJ1-2; 7 bases are shared with TRBD1. This CDR3 spans 15 amino acids. CDR1 is SNHLY, CDR2 FYNNEI, per germline. The V gene end was trimmed by 7 bases and the J gene end by 4 bases; junction bases not matched to a gene: 12. In DNA, the CDR3 is TGTGCCAGCAACCCGGCGGGGACAGCGGTCTATGGCTACACCTTC. It codes for CASNPAGTAVYGYTF.

This clone came up a few times. The chain uses TRBV5-4 and TRBJ1-2, with D unclear. Looked up from germline, CDR1 is SGHNT and CDR2 is YYREEE (reference sequence). The V end was cut by 4 bases, the J end by 4 bases, with 11 bases between. This CDR3 region has 13 residues. The CDR3 nucleotides are TGTGCCAGCAGCGACAAGAGGGTCTATGGCTACACCTTC. Protein: CASSDKRVYGYTF.

The rearrangement joins TRBV11-2 to TRBJ2-7; possibly TRBD1 for D (6 bases). Germline V lookup: CDR1 SGHAT, CDR2 FQNNGV. The CDR3 runs to 15 residues. V lost 7 bases to trimming and J lost 4 bases, with 20 bases between them. DNA for the CDR3: TGTGCCAGCAACTCGATAACAGGGACCGTTTACGAGCAGTACTTC. Residues: CASNSITGTVYEQYF.

This clone was observed many times. This chain joins TRBV7-2 and TRBJ2-6; no clear D gene. CDR3 size: 14 residues. V was pared by 4 bases and J by 1 base, with 5 bases between. Per the germline V gene, CDR1 is SGHTA and CDR2 is FQGNSA. In nucleotides, the CDR3 is TGTGCCAGCAGCTCCTCGTCTGGGGCCAACGTCCTGACTTTC. It is translated as CASSSSSGANVLTF. The full variable domain, its missing parts supplied by reference TRBV7-2 and TRBJ2-6, is GAGVSQSPSNKVTEKGKDVELRCDPISGHTALYWYRQSLGQGLEFLIYFQGNSAPDKSGLPSDRFSAERTGGSVSTLTIQRTQQEDSAVYLCASSSSSGANVLTFGAGSRLTVL.

J is TRBJ2-2 and V is TRBV16; 8 bases align to TRBD1. The CDR3 is 16 amino acids. Germline CDR1 is KGHSY and CDR2 is FQNENV. V shed 0 bases and J 4 bases; nucleotides not matched to a gene: 4. This CDR3 reads CASSQSRTGSTGELFF. DNA of the CDR3: TGTGCCAGCAGCCAATCTCGGACAGGGAGCACCGGGGAGCTGTTTTTT.